The 24 T cell receptor beta chains below all came from one sample that was sequenced in a study of blood T cell repertoires in COVID-19 (dated by TCRdb to the early 2020s). Receptor amplification or capture employed the immunoSEQ multiplex PCR assay. In its TCRdb copy, this immuneACCESS table keeps in-frame sequences only and misses some clones. Where compared with another copy, unresolved V genes explain less than half of these, and the others have no known cause. Within this sample are around 260,000 clones, with 88% of them counted one time only. The ten largest account for around 0.67% of the sample. Sequences were obtained from peripheral blood. These receptors all stem from a human donor in a cohort sampled during active COVID-19.

This clone appeared once. This chain uses TRBV6-2 or TRBV6-3 with TRBJ1-2; 7 nucleotides align to TRBD1. The CDR3 consists of 13 residues. Unmatched junction bases numbered 8, after V lost 5 bases and J lost 8 bases. CDR1 and CDR2 from the germline V gene are MNHEY and SVGEGT. The chain's CDR3 is CASSRTGVGGYTF. DNA for the CDR3: TGTGCCAGCAGTCGCACAGGGGTAGGAGGCTACACCTTC.

This rearrangement joins TRBV28 to TRBJ2-7; the D gene is possibly TRBD1 (6 bases). Trimming pared 6 bases from V and 2 bases from J, leaving 20 bases between. The CDR3 is 16 residues long. Germline V CDR1 and CDR2: MDHEN, SYDVKM. The CDR3 region has the DNA TGTGCCAGCAGGGAAGTGAGGGCAGGGGAACCCTACGAGCAGTACTTC. It yields the protein CASREVRAGEPYEQYF.

The genes are TRBV6-5 and TRBJ2-7; 8 nucleotides line up with TRBD1. Unmatched junction bases numbered 8, after V lost 0 bases and J lost 4 bases. Germline CDR1 is MNHEY and CDR2 is SVGAGI. This CDR3 has 16 residues. This CDR3 is CASSYSSSGQGYEQYF. The DNA for the CDR3 is TGTGCCAGCAGTTACTCGAGTAGTGGACAGGGATACGAGCAGTACTTC.

The chain uses TRBV3-1 (or the pseudogene TRBV3-2) and TRBJ1-4; 7 bases are a match to TRBD1. V was clipped by 4 bases and J by 6 bases; unmatched bases: 8. The CDR3 runs to 15 residues. The germline gives CDR1 LGHDT, CDR2 YNNKEL (reference sequence). In DNA form, the CDR3 reads TGTGCCAGCAGCCCCCCCGACAGGGTTGATGAAAAACTGTTTTTT. It specifies CASSPPDRVDEKLFF.

The V gene is TRBV6-5, the J gene TRBJ1-2, with D uncertain. With 2 bases removed from V and 1 base from J, the gap between germline ends came to 11 bases. Germline V CDR1 and CDR2: MNHEY, SVGAGI. The CDR3 runs to 15 residues. The CDR3 nucleotides read TGTGCCAGCAGTTACACGGGGTTCCATAACTATGGCTACACCTTC. Amino acid sequence: CASSYTGFHNYGYTF.

The chain has TRBV28 and TRBJ2-7; 11 bases are shared with TRBD2. V trimming: 7 bases; J trimming: 2 bases; junction bases outside the gene matches: 4. CDR1 is MDHEN and CDR2 is SYDVKM in the germline V gene. This CDR3 region has 14 residues. CDR3 nucleotides: TGTGCCAGCACCTCACTAGCGGGAGCCTACGAGCAGTACTTC. Translating gives CASTSLAGAYEQYF.

The J gene is TRBJ2-1, the V gene TRBV6-2 or TRBV6-3, with 9 bases aligning to TRBD2. This CDR3 is built from 14 residues. The germline V gene encodes CDR1 MNHEY and CDR2 SVGEGT. The V and J ends lost 2 bases and 15 bases, in that order; junction bases with no gene match: 11. The CDR3 region has the DNA TGTGCCAGCAGTTACGCCGGGACTAGCCGCCCCAGGTTCTTC. This sequence encodes CASSYAGTSRPRFF.

V gene TRBV21-1 combines with J gene TRBJ1-2; the table's D call, TRBD1, has no DNA check behind it. TRBV21-1 is shown as a pseudogene. The length of the CDR3 is 16 residues. CDR3 sequence (DNA): TGTGCCAGCAGCAAGGGGGCCAGACAGAGCCCGAGGGGCTACACCTTC. Translating it yields CASSKGARQSPRGYTF.

The chain combines TRBV6-5 with TRBJ1-2, with 10 bases that match TRBD1. Germline V gene sequence: CDR1 MNHEY, CDR2 SVGAGI. CDR3 length equals 15 residues. The J segment lost 4 bases and the V segment lost 10 bases, leaving 12 bases of the junction unmatched. The CDR3 DNA follows: TGTGCCACCATAAACCACGGGACAGGGGCCTATGGCTACACCTTC. This codes for CATINHGTGAYGYTF.

V usage is TRBV9 and J usage is TRBJ2-7, with a weak D call TRBD2 (6 bases). This CDR3 contains 15 residues. The germline V gene has CDR1 SGDLS and CDR2 YYNGEE. V was pared by 4 bases and J by 5 bases, with 19 bases between. CDR3 region: CASSRSPRDFDEQYF. CDR3 in DNA: TGTGCCAGCAGCAGGAGCCCCCGGGACTTCGACGAGCAGTACTTC.

The rearrangement joins TRBV3-1 (or the pseudogene TRBV3-2) to TRBJ2-7; 13 bases fit TRBD2. Germline CDR1 LGHDT, CDR2 YNNKEL (reference sequence). The V gene end was trimmed by 4 bases and the J gene end by 0 bases; junction bases not matched to a gene: 9. The CDR3 loop spans 18 amino acids. For the CDR3, the DNA is TGTGCCAGCAGCCTCGGGACTAGCGGGGTTAAAAACTCCTACGAGCAGTACTTC. This sequence encodes CASSLGTSGVKNSYEQYF.

The chain carries TRBV19 and TRBJ2-1; D gene uncertain. Looked up from germline, CDR1 is LNHDA and CDR2 is SQIVND (reference sequence). This CDR3 region has 16 residues. The V end was cut by 1 base, the J end by 1 base, with 11 bases between. CDR3 sequence reads: CASSIGAGLSYNEQFF. CDR3 DNA sequence: TGTGCCAGTAGTATAGGGGCCGGTCTGTCCTACAATGAGCAGTTCTTC.

Concerning this clone itself: This CDR3 is also generated by other DNA sequences in the sample. The chain is built from TRBV6-5 and TRBJ1-2; a possible D gene is TRBD1 (5 bases). V was cut by 4 bases and J by 2 bases, with 8 bases left in between. Germline V lookup: CDR1 MNHEY, CDR2 SVGAGI. The CDR3 contains 13 residues. CDR3 in DNA: TGTGCCAGCAGTTCAGCAGGGAACTATGGCTACACCTTC. Protein sequence: CASSSAGNYGYTF.

The rearrangement joins TRBV28 to TRBJ2-7, with a weak D call TRBD2 (6 bases). The CDR3 covers 16 residues. The germline gives CDR1 MDHEN, CDR2 SYDVKM. The V end lost 2 bases, the J end lost 3 bases, and 17 bases lay between the germline ends. CDR3 bases: TGTGCCAGCAGTTTACCCGGGGTGACTAGAAGCTACGAGCAGTACTTC. It specifies CASSLPGVTRSYEQYF.

To note about this clone: Other DNA sequences in this specimen translate into the identical CDR3. The chain employs TRBV7-6 and TRBJ2-7, with D possibly TRBD1 on 5 matching bases. The CDR3 is made up of 13 amino acids. Germline V gene sequence: CDR1 SGHVS, CDR2 FNYEAQ. Trimming took 1 base from V and 3 from J, leaving 7 bases between them. The CDR3 DNA reads TGTGCCAGCAGCTTAGGACAGTTCTACGAGCAGTACTTC. Its translation: CASSLGQFYEQYF.

The chain has TRBV18 and TRBJ2-7; a possible D gene is TRBD1 (5 bases). V lost 0 bases and J lost 3, with 12 bases in between. The germline gives CDR1 KGHSH, CDR2 LQKENI. The CDR3 loop spans 15 amino acids. CDR3 residues: CASSPPSRANYEQYF. The CDR3 bases are TGTGCCAGCTCACCACCGTCCAGGGCAAACTACGAGCAGTACTTC.

The chain is built from TRBV7-3 and TRBJ2-5; possibly TRBD2 for D (6 bases). With 3 bases removed from V and 5 bases from J, the gap between germline ends came to 13 bases. There are 14 residues in the CDR3. CDR1 and CDR2 (germline): SGHTA, FQGTGA. This CDR3 is CASSFNGGGETQYF. The DNA of the CDR3 is TGTGCCAGCAGCTTTAACGGCGGAGGGGAGACCCAGTACTTC.

This rearrangement joins TRBV14 to TRBJ1-6, with D possibly matching TRBD1 (5 bases). The CDR3 is 18 amino acids. Germline values: CDR1 SGHDN, CDR2 FVKESK. With 1 base removed from V and 7 bases from J, the gap between germline ends came to 20 bases. The CDR3 reads CASSQGHSKGYQNSPLHF. DNA of the CDR3: TGTGCCAGCAGCCAAGGTCATTCGAAGGGGTATCAAAATTCACCCCTCCACTTT.

V is TRBV4-2 and J is TRBJ2-7; 8 bases agree with TRBD2. The V and J ends lost 1 base and 5 bases, in that order; junction bases with no gene match: 10. Germline assignment: CDR1 LGHNA and CDR2 YNFKEQ. This CDR3 contains 16 residues. CDR3 region: CASSQGQRESWHEQYF. For the CDR3, the DNA is TGTGCCAGCAGCCAAGGCCAGCGGGAGAGTTGGCACGAGCAGTACTTC.

This clone appeared once. The genes are TRBV10-3 and TRBJ2-7; TRBD1 agrees at 8 bases. CDR1 and CDR2 from the germline V gene are ENHRY and SYGVKD. The V and J ends lost 0 bases and 2 bases, in that order; junction bases with no gene match: 12. The CDR3 spans 18 residues. CDR3 loop: CAISESSTGTGNPYEQYF. CDR3 nucleotides: TGTGCCATCAGTGAGTCCTCGACCGGGACAGGAAACCCCTACGAGCAGTACTTC.

This clone was seen once. Within the sample, other DNA sequences also encode this same CDR3. The CDR3 reads CASRPQGNYGYTF. Written as DNA, the CDR3 is TGTGCCAGCAGGCCTCAGGGGAACTATGGCTACACCTTC. The J gene is TRBJ1-2, the V gene TRBV28, with D possibly being TRBD1 (6 bases). The CDR3 sequence is 13 residues long. Germline V gene sequence: CDR1 MDHEN, CDR2 SYDVKM. Trimming removed 6 bases from V and 2 bases from J, with 10 bases in between.

This sequence joins TRBV7-2 and TRBJ2-7, with TRBD1 identical over 7 bases. This CDR3 has 15 amino acids. Germline V gene data show CDR1 as SGHTA and CDR2 as FQGNSA. V lost 5 bases to trimming and J lost 4 bases; unmatched junction nucleotides: 11. The CDR3 region is CASSRPTGFRYEQYF. CDR3 sequence (DNA): TGTGCCAGCAGCCGCCCGACAGGGTTCAGATACGAGCAGTACTTC.

This clone is a singleton in its sample. The genes are TRBV15 and TRBJ2-1; the D gene is possibly TRBD2 (5 bases). The V gene's germline CDR1 is LNHNV and CDR2 YYDKDF (reference sequence). The CDR3 loop spans 15 amino acids. V lost 3 bases to trimming and J lost 7 bases, with 16 bases between them. CDR3 in DNA: TGTGCCACCAGCAGGCCAACCGATTCGGGGAATGAGCAGTTCTTC. This translates into CATSRPTDSGNEQFF. The full variable domain, with the rest looked up from reference TRBV15 and TRBJ2-1, is DAMVIQNPRYQVTQFGKPVTLSCSQTLNHNVMYWYQQKSSQAPKLLFHYYDKDFNNEADTPDNFQSRRPNTSFCFLDIRSPGLGDTAMYLCATSRPTDSGNEQFFGPGTRLTVL.

This sequence joins TRBV7-8 and TRBJ1-5; D is possibly TRBD1 (5 bases). Germline V gene lookup returns CDR1 SGHVS and CDR2 FQNEAQ. CDR3 length equals 22 residues. Trimming left V 2 bases short and J 0 bases short, with 29 bases between. Here the CDR3 reads CASSLTGRVPGGAAYSNQPQHF. CDR3 nucleotides: TGTGCCAGCAGCTTAACGGGCCGAGTTCCGGGTGGGGCAGCTTATAGCAATCAGCCCCAGCATTTT.